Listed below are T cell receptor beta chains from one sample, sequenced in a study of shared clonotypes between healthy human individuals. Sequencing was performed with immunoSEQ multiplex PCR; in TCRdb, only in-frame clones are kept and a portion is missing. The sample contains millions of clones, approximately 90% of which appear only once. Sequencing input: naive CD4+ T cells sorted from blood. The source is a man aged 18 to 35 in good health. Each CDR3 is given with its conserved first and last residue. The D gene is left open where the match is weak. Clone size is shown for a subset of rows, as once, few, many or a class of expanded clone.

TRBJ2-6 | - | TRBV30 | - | TGTGCCTGGGCAGGTGGGGCCAACGTCCTGACTTTC | CAWAGGANVLTF
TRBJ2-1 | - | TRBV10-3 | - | TGTGCCATCAAGCGTAGCGGAGAGCAGTTCTTC | CAIKRSGEQFF
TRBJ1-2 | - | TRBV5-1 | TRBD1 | TGCGCCAGCAGCTTGTATCCGGGACAGGGTAACTATGGCTACACCTTC | CASSLYPGQGNYGYTF
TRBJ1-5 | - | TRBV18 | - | TGTGCCAGCTCACCGGGGGATCAGCCCCAGCATTTT | CASSPGDQPQHF
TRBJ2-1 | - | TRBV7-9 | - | TGTGCCAGCACCCCCGAGAAGCAGTTCTTC | CASTPEKQFF
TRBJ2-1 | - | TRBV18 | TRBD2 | TGTGCCAGCTCACCACCGGGAGGGCCTAAAAATGAGCAGTTCTTC | CASSPPGGPKNEQFF
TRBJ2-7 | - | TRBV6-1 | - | TGTGCCAGCAGGCAGCGGACAGCCGCCTACGAGCAGTACTTC | CASRQRTAAYEQYF
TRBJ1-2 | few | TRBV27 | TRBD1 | TGTGCCAGCAGTTTATCCCTCGGACAGGGCCTCTATGGCTACACCTTC | CASSLSLGQGLYGYTF
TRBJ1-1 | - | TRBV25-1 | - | TGTGCCAGCAGTGCGGTCCAGGGTGCTTGGGGTTTAGCTGAAGCTTTCTTT | CASSAVQGAWGLAEAFF
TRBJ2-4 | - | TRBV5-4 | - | TGTGCCAGCAGCTTGCAGGGGAAAAACATTCAGTACTTC | CASSLQGKNIQYF
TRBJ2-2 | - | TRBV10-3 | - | TGTGCCATCAGTGAGTCGTTGGTGCAGGGATCTAACACCGGGGAGCTGTTTTTT | CAISESLVQGSNTGELFF
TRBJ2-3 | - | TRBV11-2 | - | TGTGCCAGCAGCCAGACTAGGGACACAGATACGCAGTATTTT | CASSQTRDTDTQYF
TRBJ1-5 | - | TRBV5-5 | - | TGTGCCAGCAGCTCGACAGGAAATAGCAATCAGCCCCAGCATTTT | CASSSTGNSNQPQHF
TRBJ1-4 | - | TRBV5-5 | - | TGTGCCAGCAGCCCGAGGACTGCAACTAATGAAAAACTGTTTTTT | CASSPRTATNEKLFF
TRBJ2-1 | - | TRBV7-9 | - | TGTGCCAGCAGCCCTGAGCAGTTCTTC | CASSPEQFF
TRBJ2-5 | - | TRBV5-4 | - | TGTGCCAGCAGCCGGGACCAGGGGCGCCAGGAGACCCAGTACTTC | CASSRDQGRQETQYF
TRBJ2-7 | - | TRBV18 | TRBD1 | TGTGCCAGCTCCCAGCGACAGGGGGTCAACGAGCAGTACTTC | CASSQRQGVNEQYF
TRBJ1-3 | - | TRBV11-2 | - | TGTGCCAGCAGCGTCCAAACAGGGTTAGGAAACACCATATATTTT | CASSVQTGLGNTIYF
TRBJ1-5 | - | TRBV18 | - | TGTGCCAGCTCACCCGCAGGCAATCAGCCCCAGCATTTT | CASSPAGNQPQHF
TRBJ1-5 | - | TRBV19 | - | TGTGCCAGTAGTCCCCTCCGAGGGCAGGATCAGCCCCAGCATTTT | CASSPLRGQDQPQHF
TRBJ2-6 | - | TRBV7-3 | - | TGTGCCAGCAGTTTTATCAGTCTACTGGGCACTGGGGCCAACGTCCTGACTTTC | CASSFISLLGTGANVLTF
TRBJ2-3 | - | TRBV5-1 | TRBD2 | TGCGCCAGCAGCGGCGGGGGGGCCTCAGATACGCAGTATTTT | CASSGGGASDTQYF
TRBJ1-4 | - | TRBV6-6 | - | TGTGCCAGCAGTCAGAGGGATGAAAAACTGTTTTTT | CASSQRDEKLFF
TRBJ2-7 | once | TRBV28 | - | TGTGCCAGCAGTTCCCGGGGCTACGAGCAGTACTTC | CASSSRGYEQYF
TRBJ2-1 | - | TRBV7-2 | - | TGTGCCAGCAGCCCATCTAGCGTTTACAATGAGCAGTTCTTC | CASSPSSVYNEQFF
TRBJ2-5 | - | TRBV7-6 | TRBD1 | TGTGCCAGCAGACAACAGGGGGCGAGTCCGGAGACCCAGTACTTC | CASRQQGASPETQYF
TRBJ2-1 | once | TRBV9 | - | TGTGCCAGCAGCGTAGACTGGTTAAATGAGCAGTTCTTC | CASSVDWLNEQFF
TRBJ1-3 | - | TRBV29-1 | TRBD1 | TGCGCCGAGGGGGCAGGGCTGTCTGGAAACACCATATATTTT | CAEGAGLSGNTIYF
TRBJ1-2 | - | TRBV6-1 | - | TGTGCCAGCAGTCCAGGACAGAGCTATGGCTACACCTTC | CASSPGQSYGYTF
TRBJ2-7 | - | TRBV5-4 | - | TGTGCCAGCAGTCTCAACAAGGGGGGGCAAGGCTCCTACGAGCAGTACTTC | CASSLNKGGQGSYEQYF
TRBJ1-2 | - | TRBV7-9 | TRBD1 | TGTGCCAGCAGCTCTACGACCGGGACAGCGGATGGCTACACCTTC | CASSSTTGTADGYTF
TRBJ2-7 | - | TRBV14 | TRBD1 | TGTGCCAGCAGCCAAGGCCCTCCCGGGACAGGACAGAGGGAGGTCTTC | CASSQGPPGTGQREVF
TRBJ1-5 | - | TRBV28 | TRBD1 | TGTGCCAGCATCGAGGGGACAGGGGGGCAGCCCCAGCATTTT | CASIEGTGGQPQHF
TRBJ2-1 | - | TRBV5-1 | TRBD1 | TGCGCCAGCAGCCCCGGGACAGGGAGGGGCAATGAGCAGTTCTTC | CASSPGTGRGNEQFF
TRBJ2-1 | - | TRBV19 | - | TGTGCCAGTAGTATGTACAGGGACTACAATGAGCAGTTCTTC | CASSMYRDYNEQFF
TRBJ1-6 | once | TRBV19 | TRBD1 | TGTGCCAGTAGTATAGATGGGACAGGGGTCTATAATTCACCCCTCCACTTT | CASSIDGTGVYNSPLHF
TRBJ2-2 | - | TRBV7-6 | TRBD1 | TGTGCCAGCAGCCCGGGACAGGCGGCCGGGGAGCTGTTTTTT | CASSPGQAAGELFF
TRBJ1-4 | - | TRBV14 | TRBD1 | TGTGCCAGCAGCCAAGACCGGACAGGGCATGAAAAACTGTTTTTT | CASSQDRTGHEKLFF
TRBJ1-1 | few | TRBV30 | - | TGTGCCTGGAATACAGGTTTTTCCGAAGCTTTCTTT | CAWNTGFSEAFF
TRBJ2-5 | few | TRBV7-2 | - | TGTGCCAGCAGCTTAGGGACGCAAGAGACCCAGTACTTC | CASSLGTQETQYF
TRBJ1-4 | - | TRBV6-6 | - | TGTGCCAGCGCCACGGAGGCAGGGTTGTCAGAAAAACTGTTTTTT | CASATEAGLSEKLFF
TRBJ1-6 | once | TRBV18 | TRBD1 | TGTGCCAGCTCACCACCGACAGGGTCTGCCAGGAAGCTCCACTTT | CASSPPTGSARKLHF
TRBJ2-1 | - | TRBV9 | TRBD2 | TGTGCCAGCAGCTTAAGCGGGGCTGGCTCCTACAATGAGCAGTTCTTC | CASSLSGAGSYNEQFF
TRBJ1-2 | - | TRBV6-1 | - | TGTGCCAGCAGTGAAGCTCGGACGCTGTATGGCTACACCTTC | CASSEARTLYGYTF
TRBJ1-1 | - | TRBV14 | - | TGTGCCAGCGGGCGGGGGCCGCTCACTGAAGCTTTCTTT | CASGRGPLTEAFF
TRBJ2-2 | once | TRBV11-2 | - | TGTGCCAGCAGCTTAAACGTCAACCCAGCCACCGGGGAGCTGTTTTTT | CASSLNVNPATGELFF
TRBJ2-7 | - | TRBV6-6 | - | TGTGCCAGCAGTTACTCGGCACAGGAAACCTACGAGCAGTACTTC | CASSYSAQETYEQYF
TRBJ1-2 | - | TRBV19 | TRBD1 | TGTGCCAGTAGTCATGCCCGACAGGGTACCTATGGCTACACCTTC | CASSHARQGTYGYTF
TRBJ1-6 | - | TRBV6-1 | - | TGTGCCAGCAGGGACAGCTCCTATAATTCACCCCTCCACTTT | CASRDSSYNSPLHF
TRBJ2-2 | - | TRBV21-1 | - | TGTGCCAGCAGGCTGGATAGTAGCGGGGAGCTGTTTTTT | CASRLDSSGELFF
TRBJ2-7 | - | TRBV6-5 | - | TGTGCCAGCAGTTACTCAGTAGGCAGTCCGACAAGCGAGCAGTACTTC | CASSYSVGSPTSEQYF
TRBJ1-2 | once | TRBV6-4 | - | TGTGCCAGCAGTGAGGTTCGAGGATCCGTCCGGTATGGCTACACCTTC | CASSEVRGSVRYGYTF
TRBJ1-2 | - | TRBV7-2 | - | TGTGCCAGCAGCTTCGACAGCAACTATGGCTACACCTTC | CASSFDSNYGYTF
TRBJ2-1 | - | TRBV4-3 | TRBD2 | TGCGCCAGCAGCCAATCCCCCGGGACTAGCGTTCTCAATGAGCAGTTCTTC | CASSQSPGTSVLNEQFF
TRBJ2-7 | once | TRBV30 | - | TGTGCCTGGAGTGTAGGGCCTCCGGGGTACTACGAGCAGTACTTC | CAWSVGPPGYYEQYF
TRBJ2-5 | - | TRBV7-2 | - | TGTGCCAGCAGCCGCCTCGACCCGGGGGCCCAGTACTTC | CASSRLDPGAQYF
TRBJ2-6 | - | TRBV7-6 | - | TGTGCCAGCAGAAAGGGGGGTGGGGCCTCTGGGGCCAACGTCCTGACTTTC | CASRKGGGASGANVLTF
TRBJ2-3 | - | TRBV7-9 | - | TGTGCCAGCAGTTTAGGAGGGAATCCCACAGATACGCAGTATTTT | CASSLGGNPTDTQYF
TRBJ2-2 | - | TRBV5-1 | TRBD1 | TGCGCCAGCAGCTTGGCCTCGGACAGGGGGCATGGCGGGGAGCTGTTTTTT | CASSLASDRGHGGELFF
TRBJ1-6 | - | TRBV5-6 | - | TGTGCCAGCAGCTTGGCAGGGAATAATTCACCCCTCCACTTT | CASSLAGNNSPLHF